One sample yielded the 15 T cell receptor beta chains listed below, sequenced in a study of shared clonotypes between healthy human individuals. Repertoires were generated with immunoSEQ multiplex PCR, while TCRdb's copy carries only in-frame clones and drops some. The sample contains around 600,000 clones, roughly 97% of which appear only once. Sequenced material: naive CD4+ T cells sorted from blood. Subset noted: CD45RA+ positively selected. Every receptor here comes from a woman aged 30 to 39 in good health.

The CDR3 loop is CASSPDSREGGTQYF. CDR3 nucleotides: TGTGCCAGCAGCCCCGATAGCAGGGAAGGGGGGACCCAGTACTTC. The V gene is TRBV7-9, the J gene TRBJ2-5; D possibly corresponds to TRBD1 (6 bases). V lost 5 bases and J 7 bases, leaving 20 bases between the germline ends. Germline values: CDR1 SEHNR, CDR2 FQNEAQ (reference sequence). The CDR3 contains 15 residues.

The CDR3 nucleotides read TGTGCCAGCAGTCCCTGGACTGAGGGGGGGGAGACCCAGTACTTC. Translated: CASSPWTEGGETQYF. This chain uses TRBV6-5 with TRBJ2-5, with D maybe TRBD2 (7 bases). CDR3 length: 15 residues. Trimming removed 5 bases from V and 5 bases from J, with 18 bases in between. Germline V CDR1 and CDR2: MNHEY, SVGAGI.

The chain uses TRBV7-9 and TRBJ1-1; 7 positions agree with TRBD1. This CDR3 has 16 amino acids. Unmatched junction bases numbered 8, after V lost 3 bases and J lost 1 base. The germline V gene encodes CDR1 SEHNR and CDR2 FQNEAQ (reference sequence). The CDR3 loop is CASSFSYRGPNTEAFF. The CDR3 region has the DNA TGTGCCAGCAGCTTTTCCTACAGGGGCCCGAACACTGAAGCTTTCTTT. The full variable domain, with the rest looked up from reference TRBV7-9 and TRBJ1-1, is DTGVSQNPRHKITKRGQNVTFRCDPISEHNRLYWYRQTLGQGPEFLTYFQNEAQLEKSRLLSDRFSAERPKGSFSTLEIQRTEQGDSAMYLCASSFSYRGPNTEAFFGQGTRLTVV.

V and J are TRBV11-2 and TRBJ2-1; D gene ambiguous. Germline CDR1 SGHAT, CDR2 FQNNGV. The CDR3 covers 14 residues. V dropped 5 bases and J dropped 6 bases, with 14 bases sitting between them. CDR3 region: CASSTWWGGNEQFF. The CDR3 DNA follows: TGTGCCAGCAGCACGTGGTGGGGTGGCAATGAGCAGTTCTTC.

The rearrangement uses TRBV28 and TRBJ2-1, with D unresolved. The germline V and J ends were trimmed by 6 bases and 3 bases, with 6 bases remaining between them. The germline gives CDR1 MDHEN, CDR2 SYDVKM. The CDR3 sequence is 12 residues long. CDR3 bases: TGTGCCAGCAGGCCACGCTACAATGAGCAGTTCTTC. It is translated as CASRPRYNEQFF.

This sequence joins TRBV6-1 and TRBJ2-5, with TRBD1 matching over 10 bases. The V segment lost 8 bases and the J segment 5 bases; nucleotides outside the gene matches: 11. This CDR3 has 15 residues. Germline CDR1 is MNHNS and CDR2 is SASEGT. In DNA, the CDR3 is TGTGCCAGCCACGAACGGGGACAGGGGCGGGAGACCCAGTACTTC. It encodes CASHERGQGRETQYF.

The chain carries TRBV2 and TRBJ2-3; 8 nucleotides match TRBD2. The CDR3 is made up of 14 amino acids. The V gene end was trimmed by 4 bases and the J gene end by 4 bases; junction bases not matched to a gene: 4. Per germline, CDR1 SNHLY and CDR2 FYNNEI. The CDR3 region has the DNA TGTGCCAGCAGTGTCAGCGGGAGCGCAGATACGCAGTATTTT. It translates to CASSVSGSADTQYF.

The V gene is TRBV19, the J gene TRBJ2-5, with 8 bases fitting TRBD1. Germline CDR1 reads LNHDA; CDR2 reads SQIVND (reference sequence). V lost 7 bases to trimming and J lost 3 bases; unmatched junction nucleotides: 10. The CDR3 is made up of 15 amino acids. The CDR3 nucleotides are TGTGCCAGTACCCGGACAGGGCTTAGAGAAGAGACCCAGTACTTC. It encodes CASTRTGLREETQYF. Based on the CDR3 plus reference TRBV19 and TRBJ2-5, the full variable domain is DGGITQSPKYLFRKEGQNVTLSCEQNLNHDAMYWYRQDPGQGLRLIYYSQIVNDFQKGDIAEGYSVSREKKESFPLTVTSAQKNPTAFYLCASTRTGLREETQYFGPGTRLLVL.

The CDR3 coding sequence is TGCGCCAGCAGGCGAGTTAGCGAACAAGAGACCCAGTACTTC. This gives the protein CASRRVSEQETQYF. This sequence joins TRBV10-1 and TRBJ2-5; D may be TRBD2 (5 bases). Germline CDR1 reads WNHNN; CDR2 reads SYGVQD (reference sequence). Trimming pared 6 bases from V and 2 bases from J, leaving 13 bases between. The CDR3 runs to 14 residues.

V gene TRBV5-5 combines with J gene TRBJ1-1; TRBD1 agrees at 7 bases. Germline CDR1 is SGHKS and CDR2 is YYEKEE (reference sequence). The CDR3 totals 13 residues. After removal of 4 bases from V and 3 bases from J, the junction contained 3 bases not matched to a gene. Here the CDR3 DNA reads TGTGCCAGCAGCGTTGACAGGGACACTGAAGCTTTCTTT. It is translated as CASSVDRDTEAFF.

This rearrangement joins TRBV7-2 to TRBJ2-1; D may correspond to TRBD1 or TRBD2 (5 bases each). The V end was cut by 9 bases, the J end by 0 bases, with 15 bases between. The CDR3 sequence is 15 residues long. Germline V gene lookup returns CDR1 SGHTA and CDR2 FQGNSA. The CDR3 region is CARGVGSSSYNEQFF. CDR3 bases: TGTGCCAGGGGGGTCGGGTCCAGCTCCTACAATGAGCAGTTCTTC.

CDR3 bases: TGTGCCACCAGCTTGGGCCCTAAGGGCTACGAGCAGTACTTC. Its protein is CATSLGPKGYEQYF. V gene TRBV15 combines with J gene TRBJ2-7, with D unclear. The CDR3 covers 14 residues. Trimming took 5 bases from V and 3 from J, leaving 14 bases between them. In germline, CDR1 is LNHNV, CDR2 YYDKDF (reference sequence).

This rearrangement joins TRBV6-1 to TRBJ2-1; TRBD1 might be the D (5 bases). V lost 6 bases and J lost 5, with 17 bases in between. The V gene's germline CDR1 is MNHNS and CDR2 SASEGT. This CDR3 region has 15 residues. CDR3 DNA sequence: TGTGCCAGCAGACGGCGGCAGGGCCAAAACAATGAGCAGTTCTTC. It specifies CASRRRQGQNNEQFF.

The chain links TRBV9 to TRBJ2-2, with D possibly TRBD1 on 6 matching bases. From germline, CDR1 is SGDLS and CDR2 YYNGEE. This CDR3 has 16 residues. Deletions cut 2 bases from V and 7 bases from J, with 18 bases between. CDR3 nucleotides: TGTGCCAGCAGCGTGCTCCACCCAGGGGTTGGCGGGGAGCTGTTTTTT. This encodes CASSVLHPGVGGELFF.

The chain links TRBV30 to TRBJ1-1; no clear D. Germline values: CDR1 GTSNPN, CDR2 SVGIG (reference sequence). V gave up 3 bases and J gave up 5 bases, with 10 bases separating them. The CDR3 covers 12 residues. The chain's CDR3 is CAWSPGGTEAFF. CDR3 bases: TGTGCCTGGAGCCCCGGCGGTACTGAAGCTTTCTTT.